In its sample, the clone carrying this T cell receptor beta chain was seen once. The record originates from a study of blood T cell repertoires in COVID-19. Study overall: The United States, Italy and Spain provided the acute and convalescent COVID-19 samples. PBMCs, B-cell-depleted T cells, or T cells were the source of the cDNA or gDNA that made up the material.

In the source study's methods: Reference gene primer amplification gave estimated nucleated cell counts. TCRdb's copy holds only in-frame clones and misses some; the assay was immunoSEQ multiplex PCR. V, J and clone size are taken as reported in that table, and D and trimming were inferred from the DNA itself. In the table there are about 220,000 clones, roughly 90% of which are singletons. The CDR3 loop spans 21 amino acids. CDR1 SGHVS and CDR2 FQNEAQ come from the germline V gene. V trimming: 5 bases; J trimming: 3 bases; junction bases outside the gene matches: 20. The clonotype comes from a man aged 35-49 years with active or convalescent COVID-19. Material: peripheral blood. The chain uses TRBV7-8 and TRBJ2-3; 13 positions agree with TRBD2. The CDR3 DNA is TGTGCCAGCAGCCTTCCTGCCCGACAGACACCGACTAGCGGGGGGACAGATACGCAGTATTTT. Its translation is CASSLPARQTPTSGGTDTQYF.